This passage covers 12 T cell receptor beta chains from one sample sequenced in a study of response to subunit inactivated influenza vaccine. TCRdb reprocessed the RT-PCR reads via MiXCR and lists one record per CDR3 protein. The sample lists 200,000 to 300,000 distinct CDR3 sequences, 12% occurring once. The sequences come from non-naive T cells sorted from PBMCs, collected roughly 15 days before vaccination. These receptors were collected from a man in his forties or fifties who received an inactivated influenza vaccine.

In this sample, this clonotype turned up many times. The DNA of the CDR3 is TGTGCCAGCAGAGCTCAGGGGAGGCAAGAGACCCAGTACTTC. The encoded protein is CASRAQGRQETQYF. V and J are TRBV12-3 or TRBV12-4 and TRBJ2-5; D is perhaps TRBD1 or TRBD2 (6 bases each). Deletions cut 6 bases from V and 2 bases from J, with 13 bases between. The CDR3 is 14 residues long.

The chain uses TRBV6-1 and TRBJ2-5; either TRBD1 or TRBD2 may supply D (5 bases each). V was clipped by 1 base and J by 5 bases, with 17 bases between them. Germline V CDR1 and CDR2: MNHNS, SASEGT. The CDR3 consists of 16 residues. The CDR3 region has the DNA TGTGCCAGCAGTGAAGGAGGGATCCTTGAGGGGGAGACCCAGTACTTC. Protein: CASSEGGILEGETQYF.

A few counts support this clonotype. The chain has TRBV12-3 or TRBV12-4 and TRBJ2-7, with TRBD2 matching over 11 bases. The length of the CDR3 is 16 residues. The V gene end was trimmed by 3 bases and the J gene end by 3 bases; junction bases not matched to a gene: 7. The chain's CDR3 is CASSFRGTSGHYEQYF. The CDR3 DNA is TGTGCCAGCAGTTTTCGGGGGACTAGCGGCCACTACGAGCAGTACTTC.

Only a few counts were recorded for this clonotype. The genes are TRBV6-2 or TRBV6-3 and TRBJ2-1, with D maybe TRBD1 (6 bases). Trimming stripped 2 bases from V and 6 bases from J, with 26 bases between. The CDR3 extends over 19 amino acids. Germline V gene sequence: CDR1 MNHEY, CDR2 SVGEGT. In DNA form, the CDR3 reads TGTGCCAGCAGTTACCTTCGGACAGCGCTCGTCTTAAGAGGCAATGAGCAGTTCTTC. This encodes CASSYLRTALVLRGNEQFF.

This clonotype showed up many times. The genes are TRBV5-1 and TRBJ2-7; either TRBD1 or TRBD2 may supply D (6 bases each). This CDR3 spans 14 amino acids. Germline V gene data show CDR1 as SGHRS and CDR2 as YFSETQ. V shed 5 bases and J shed 3 bases, with 15 bases lying between them. CDR3 in DNA: TGCGCCAGCAGGCGACAGGAGGGTCACTACGAGCAGTACTTC. Its translation: CASRRQEGHYEQYF.

At least ten counts were recorded for this clonotype. This chain's CDR3 is CASSYSRGSFAGQQGEQFF. In DNA, the CDR3 is TGTGCCAGCAGTTACTCGAGGGGCTCTTTTGCGGGACAACAGGGTGAGCAGTTCTTC. The V gene is TRBV6-6, the J gene TRBJ2-1; either TRBD1 or TRBD2 may supply D (6 bases each). Between the trimmed V and J ends, which lost 0 bases and 9 bases, there was a span of 27 bases. This CDR3 comprises 19 residues. Germline lookup yields CDR1 MNHNY and CDR2 SVGAGI (reference sequence).

There are a few counts of this clonotype. The chain recombines TRBV24-1 with TRBJ1-2; no reliable D call. V was cut by 2 bases and J by 6 bases, with 12 bases left in between. This CDR3 spans 14 amino acids. Germline values: CDR1 KGHDR, CDR2 SFDVKD. CDR3 residues: CATSDSFSKDGYTF. The CDR3 DNA follows: TGTGCCACCAGTGATTCTTTCAGCAAGGATGGCTACACCTTC.

The chain is built from TRBV2 and TRBJ2-1, with a weak D call TRBD1 (6 bases). The germline gives CDR1 SNHLY, CDR2 FYNNEI. CDR3 length: 14 amino acids. V lost 4 bases and J 6 bases, leaving 13 bases between the germline ends. CDR3 residues: CASSALGAGNEQFF. CDR3 DNA: TGTGCCAGCAGTGCTCTGGGGGCGGGCAATGAGCAGTTCTTC.

The chain has TRBV12-3 or TRBV12-4 and TRBJ1-5; D is unclear. Trimming took 3 bases from V and 2 from J, leaving 11 bases between them. The CDR3 is 15 amino acids. The CDR3 is CASSLGTAGNQPQHF. CDR3 DNA sequence: TGTGCCAGCAGTTTGGGAACAGCGGGCAATCAGCCCCAGCATTTT.

This clonotype was detected only a few times. V and J are TRBV7-6 and TRBJ2-7; D is unclear. CDR1 and CDR2 from the germline V gene are SGHVS and FNYEAQ. The CDR3 length is 14 residues. V was cut by 0 bases and J by 0 bases, with 6 bases left in between. This chain's CDR3 is CASSLATDSYEQYF. The CDR3 nucleotides read TGTGCCAGCAGCTTAGCGACGGACTCCTACGAGCAGTACTTC.

The chain links TRBV29-1 to TRBJ1-2, with D hard to call. The CDR3 spans 11 residues. Germline loops: CDR1 SQVTM, CDR2 ANQGSEA. V shed 1 base and J shed 4 bases, with 4 bases lying between them. CDR3 sequence: CSVEGLYGYTF. Here the CDR3 DNA reads TGCAGCGTTGAAGGGCTCTATGGCTACACCTTC.

This clonotype showed up just a few times. Here the CDR3 DNA reads TGTGCCAGCTCACCACCGCTAGGGACTCCTAACACCGGGGAGCTGTTTTTT. This translates into CASSPPLGTPNTGELFF. This sequence joins TRBV18 and TRBJ2-2, with D tentatively TRBD2 (6 bases). Deletions cut 0 bases from V and 2 bases from J, with 13 bases between. CDR3 length: 17 amino acids. Germline assignment: CDR1 KGHSH and CDR2 LQKENI.